Sequencing of this T cell receptor beta chain was carried out in a study of immune cell composition in non-small cell lung cancer. Study-level findings and limits: Squamous lung tumours showed higher top 10 clone scores and clonality than adenocarcinomas.

The germline CDR1 and CDR2 sequences are MNHNY and SVGAGI (reference sequence). The junction had 6 bases not matched to a gene; V was cut back by 6 bases and J by 0 bases. The CDR3 runs to 15 residues. With regard to this clone: What it recognizes is unknown.

Clones were sequenced by immunoSEQ multiplex PCR, and TCRdb holds only the in-frame ones, with some missing. The table lists about 7,500 clones, just under 70% of them singletons. This receptor was identified in a human donor with non-small cell lung cancer. The V gene is TRBV6-6, the J gene TRBJ2-3, with 7 bases identical to TRBD2. The sample taken for sequencing was lung tumor tissue. CDR3 sequence reads: CASRPGLPSTDTQYF. The CDR3 DNA reads TGTGCCAGCAGGCCGGGACTACCTAGCACAGATACGCAGTATTTT.